These T cell receptor beta chains were read from a single sample in a study of monozygotic twins with inflammatory bowel disease. Reprocessing the 5' RACE reads, TCRdb reports a single entry for every CDR3 protein and omits DNA. The repertoire table contains around 380,000 distinct CDR3 sequences. The sequenced material came from blood. The receptors were sampled from a human donor with ulcerative colitis or Crohn's disease, or a healthy co-twin of an affected twin (not recorded which). Each CDR3 is given with its conserved first and last residue.

TRBJ2-2 TRBV14 CASSQRSGARGDTGELFF
TRBJ1-1 TRBV29-1 CSVGQGLNEAFF
TRBJ2-7 TRBV6-2/TRBV6-3 CASRKQGFTYEQYF
TRBJ2-1 TRBV30 CAWRRAGGVEQFF
TRBJ1-5 TRBV2 CASSETVRQPQHF
TRBJ2-3 TRBV7-2 CASSLPVASTDTQYF
TRBJ2-7 TRBV9 CASSVAPTGQGHEQYF
TRBJ2-5 TRBV2 CASSVFTGLETQYF
TRBJ2-1 TRBV20-1 CSASRLAVSGGEQFF
TRBJ2-7 TRBV6-8 CASSTNKRGGKELEQYF
TRBJ2-7 TRBV12-3/TRBV12-4 CASSLATGGWFSYEQYF
TRBJ2-4 TRBV28 CASETGRAKNIQYF
TRBJ1-4 TRBV3-1 CASSQGTGANEKLFF
TRBJ2-7 TRBV7-9 CANSPSGSDEQYF
TRBJ2-6 TRBV15 CATRRSGTGANVLTF
TRBJ2-2 TRBV6-2/TRBV6-3 CASSYPTVAASSGELFF
TRBJ1-6 TRBV10-3 CAISESEQVSALHF
TRBJ2-3 TRBV4-3 CASSQGTFTDTQYF
TRBJ2-5 TRBV3-1 CASSQDRAGAQYF
TRBJ1-2 TRBV11-2 CASSLGSTLDGYTF
TRBJ2-5 TRBV20-1 CSAPPGQGEETQYF
TRBJ2-3 TRBV5-1 CASSLFKVPDTQYF
TRBJ1-1 TRBV30 CAWSVRGMNTEAFF
TRBJ2-3 TRBV18 CASSSLSEDTQYF
TRBJ2-3 TRBV27 CASSLTGQGWYF